This TCR beta chain originates from a study of glioma-infiltrating T cells after dendritic cell vaccination. Study background: Autologous tumor lysate-pulsed dendritic cell vaccination was given between the early 2000s and the early 2010s.

Method: immunoSEQ multiplex PCR; TCRdb's copy keeps in-frame clones and lacks some. The sample has about 92,000 clones, just over 85% seen once. The CDR3 contains 15 residues. Germline trimming cut 5 bases from V and 1 base from J; bases unmatched to any gene: 3. Germline assignment: CDR1 SGHNT and CDR2 YYREEE (reference sequence). The clonotype was recovered from a human donor with glioblastoma. Source: blood, taken before dendritic cell vaccination. V is TRBV5-4 and J is TRBJ2-1; 10 bases match TRBD1. The CDR3 DNA reads as TGTGCCAGCAGAAGGGACAGGGGATCCTACAATGAGCAGTTCTTC. It is translated as CASRRDRGSYNEQFF.